A single sample is the source of the 23 T cell receptor beta chains below, sequenced in a study of Graves' ophthalmopathy and Graves' hyperthyroidism. As the template, RNA transcripts were used to amplify TCR beta CDR3 regions. Following a first-round RT-PCR that used HTBI primers, a second-round multiplex PCR was carried out. TCRdb redid the calling of the multiplex PCR reads with MiXCR, one entry per CDR3 protein. The table shows roughly 410,000 distinct CDR3 sequences, with 15% to 17% occurring only once. Specimen: peripheral blood. The receptors were gathered from a woman between 18 and 29 years old with stable Graves' hyperthyroidism.

The table lists this clonotype with many counts. V is TRBV12-3 or TRBV12-4 and J is TRBJ2-7; 11 nucleotides line up with TRBD2. After removal of 6 bases from V and 5 bases from J, the junction contained 3 bases not matched to a gene. The CDR3 loop spans 13 amino acids. The CDR3 sequence: CASRIAGGNEQYF. DNA for the CDR3: TGTGCCAGCAGGATAGCGGGGGGGAACGAGCAGTACTTC.

This clonotype was observed many times. CDR3 sequence (DNA): TGTGCCAGCAGCTTTCGGACGGATGAAGGCTACACCTTC. Amino acids: CASSFRTDEGYTF. The chain is built from TRBV7-2 and TRBJ1-2; D remains unclear. The CDR3 sequence is 13 residues long. Trimming cost V 3 bases and J 8 bases, with 13 bases left between them. Germline values: CDR1 SGHTA, CDR2 FQGNSA.

This clonotype was detected ten times or more. CDR3 residues: CASSLSGTGDIGDGYTF. For the CDR3, the DNA is TGTGCCAGCAGCCTATCCGGGACAGGGGATATTGGGGATGGCTACACCTTC. The chain joins TRBV11-1 to TRBJ1-2; TRBD1 agrees at 10 bases. The junction had 15 bases not matched to a gene; V was cut back by 5 bases and J by 6 bases. The CDR3 is made up of 17 amino acids. Germline V lookup: CDR1 SGHAT, CDR2 FQDESV (reference sequence).

This clonotype was seen many times. The genes are TRBV20-1 and TRBJ1-3, with D perhaps TRBD1 (6 bases). The CDR3 extends over 16 amino acids. Trimming pared 3 bases from V and 1 base from J, leaving 16 bases between. The germline gives CDR1 DFQATT, CDR2 SNEGSKA (reference sequence). The CDR3 protein is CSASVKGGTSGNTIYF. CDR3 bases: TGCAGTGCTAGCGTTAAAGGGGGTACTTCTGGAAACACCATATATTTT.

This clonotype turned up a few times. The rearrangement uses TRBV18 and TRBJ2-7; either TRBD1 or TRBD2 may supply D (5 bases each). Germline V lookup: CDR1 KGHSH, CDR2 LQKENI. V gave up 1 base and J gave up 5 bases, with 9 bases separating them. The CDR3 has 13 residues. The CDR3, as DNA: TGTGCCAGCTCACCACAGAGGGGCCACGAGCAGTACTTC. Encoded protein: CASSPQRGHEQYF. Together with reference TRBV18 and TRBJ2-7, the CDR3 gives the full variable domain: NAGVMQNPRHLVRRRGQEARLRCSPMKGHSHVYWYRQLPEEGLKFMVYLQKENIIDESGMPKERFSAEFPKEGPSILRIQQVVRGDSAAYFCASSPQRGHEQYFGPGTRLTVT.

This clonotype showed up just a few times. This sequence may be a read error, since a much larger clone differs from it by one base. V gene TRBV6-1 combines with J gene TRBJ2-4; TRBD1 might be the D (6 bases). CDR1 is MNHNS, CDR2 SASEGT, per germline. This CDR3 comprises 13 residues. CDR3 DNA sequence: TGTGCCAGCAGTAACAGGGAACGGGACATTAAGTACTTC. As protein: CASSNRERDIKYF.

This clonotype has only one observation. The chain uses TRBV6-2 or TRBV6-3 and TRBJ1-1, with 9 bases aligning to TRBD1. Looked up from germline, CDR1 is MNHEY and CDR2 is SVGEGT. The CDR3 totals 13 residues. V shed 6 bases and J 8 bases; nucleotides not matched to a gene: 7. As DNA, the CDR3 is TGTGCCAGCAGGGACAGGGGACCCCTAGAAGCTTTCTTT. It is translated as CASRDRGPLEAFF.

This clonotype was recorded many times. The rearrangement uses TRBV24-1 and TRBJ2-2; TRBD1 is a possible D gene (6 bases). CDR3 length: 15 amino acids. V shed 3 bases and J shed 10 bases, with 17 bases lying between them. Germline V gene lookup returns CDR1 KGHDR and CDR2 SFDVKD. CDR3 DNA: TGTGCCACCAGTGATCCGGGACACTCAGCGGAGGAGCTGTTTTTT. This sequence encodes CATSDPGHSAEELFF.

This clonotype appeared a few times. The CDR3 DNA reads as TGTGCCAGCAGAGACCTGGGACTAGCGGGGGGCACCCAAGAGACCCAGTACTTC. Encoded protein: CASRDLGLAGGTQETQYF. The chain is built from TRBV6-4 and TRBJ2-5; 15 bases fit TRBD2. CDR3 length: 18 residues. The V gene's germline CDR1 is MRHNA and CDR2 SNTAGT. The ends lost 6 bases at V and 1 base at J; junction bases unmatched: 9.

This clonotype occurred many times. The V call is TRBV5-1, the J call TRBJ2-7, with TRBD1 matching over 9 bases. Germline CDR1 and CDR2: SGHRS and YFSETQ. Trimming cost V 7 bases and J 0 bases; bases outside gene matches: 8. This CDR3 region has 15 residues. CDR3 sequence: CASSRDRVSSYEQYF. The CDR3 DNA reads TGCGCCAGCTCGCGGGACAGGGTATCCTCCTACGAGCAGTACTTC.

This chain joins TRBV5-1 and TRBJ2-7, with D perhaps assigned TRBD1 or TRBD2 (5 bases each). Looked up from germline, CDR1 is SGHRS and CDR2 is YFSETQ. The CDR3 is 15 amino acids. Trimming stripped 0 bases from V and 9 bases from J, with 19 bases between. The DNA for the CDR3 is TGCGCCAGCAGCTTGGTTGCCGGGGCACATGCGGGGCAGTACTTC. It encodes CASSLVAGAHAGQYF. The full variable domain, completed using reference TRBV5-1 and TRBJ2-7, is KAGVTQTPRYLIKTRGQQVTLSCSPISGHRSVSWYQQTPGQGLQFLFEYFSETQRNKGNFPGRFSGRQFSNSRSEMNVSTLELGDSALYLCASSLVAGAHAGQYFGPGTRLTVT.

At least ten counts were recorded for this clonotype. The chain carries TRBV3-1 and TRBJ1-5; possibly TRBD1 for D (6 bases). V was pared by 3 bases and J by 0 bases, with 9 bases between. The CDR3 loop spans 15 amino acids. Germline values: CDR1 LGHDT, CDR2 YNNKEL (reference sequence). DNA of the CDR3: TGTGCCAGCAGCCAGGGGGCTTATAGCAATCAGCCCCAGCATTTT. Translated: CASSQGAYSNQPQHF.

The table lists this clonotype with many counts. The V and J genes are TRBV4-1 and TRBJ1-3; D call uncertain. The CDR3 is made up of 15 amino acids. Trimming cost V 3 bases and J 0 bases, with 9 bases left between them. CDR1 is MGHRA and CDR2 is YSYEKL in the germline V gene. The CDR3 sequence is CASSHELRSGNTIYF. In nucleotides, the CDR3 is TGCGCCAGCAGCCATGAACTACGCTCTGGAAACACCATATATTTT.

In its sample, this clonotype was seen many times. The V and J genes are TRBV19 and TRBJ1-2, with 8 bases lining up with TRBD1. CDR3 length equals 14 residues. Germline assignment: CDR1 LNHDA and CDR2 SQIVND (reference sequence). V lost 6 bases and J lost 4; bases outside the gene matches: 7. The CDR3 loop is CASRRQGAGYGYTF. CDR3 DNA: TGTGCCAGTAGACGCCAGGGGGCTGGCTATGGCTACACCTTC.

This clonotype was counted a few times. The rearrangement uses TRBV7-9 and TRBJ2-2; D perhaps matches TRBD2 (6 bases). Looked up from germline, CDR1 is SEHNR and CDR2 is FQNEAQ (reference sequence). CDR3 size: 15 residues. Between the trimmed V and J ends, which lost 5 bases and 1 base, there was a span of 11 bases. The CDR3 DNA reads TGTGCCAGCAGCACCGGGACTTTGAACACCGGGGAGCTGTTTTTT. As protein: CASSTGTLNTGELFF.

In this sample, this clonotype turned up many times. The gene calls are TRBV4-2 and TRBJ2-7, with TRBD1 matching 7 bases. The germline gives CDR1 LGHNA, CDR2 YNFKEQ. CDR3 size: 15 residues. With V trimmed by 0 bases and J by 4 bases, 6 bases remained unmatched. CDR3 in amino acids: CASSQDLGQQYEQYF. The CDR3 DNA reads as TGTGCCAGCAGCCAAGATTTGGGACAGCAATACGAGCAGTACTTC.

This clonotype appeared a few times. The V call is TRBV29-1, the J call TRBJ2-5, with 13 bases lining up with TRBD2. The CDR3 is 16 amino acids. Germline loops: CDR1 SQVTM, CDR2 ANQGSEA. The V gene end was trimmed by 5 bases and the J gene end by 5 bases; junction bases not matched to a gene: 11. The CDR3 bases are TGCAGCGTTTCCCCTCTACTAGCGGGGGGGGGGGAGACCCAGTACTTC. Protein product: CSVSPLLAGGGETQYF. Complete variable domain (other parts from reference TRBV29-1 and TRBJ2-5): SAVISQKPSRDICQRGTSLTIQCQVDSQVTMMFWYRQQPGQSLTLIATANQGSEATYESGFVIDKFPISRPNLTFSTLTVSNMSPEDSSIYLCSVSPLLAGGGETQYFGPGTRLLVL.

Points on this clonotype: This may stem from a read error, because a much larger clone lies one nucleotide away. The CDR3: CSASGIGGKRAHHELYF. The DNA of the CDR3 is TGCAGTGCTAGTGGGATAGGCGGAAAAAGGGCCCACCACGAGCTGTACTTC. The J gene is TRBJ2-7, the V gene TRBV20-1, with D unclear. The CDR3 consists of 17 residues. The germline V gene has CDR1 DFQATT and CDR2 SNEGSKA (reference sequence).

This clonotype was detected ten times or more. The genes are TRBV7-2 and TRBJ2-3; either TRBD1 or TRBD2 may fit D (5 bases each). Trimming removed 6 bases at V and 6 bases at J, with 13 bases between. CDR1 and CDR2 (germline): SGHTA, FQGNSA. The CDR3 covers 13 residues. In DNA form, the CDR3 reads TGTGCCAGCAGTTTCGGATGGGGGGATACGCAGTATTTT. This gives the protein CASSFGWGDTQYF.

This clonotype was counted many times. This chain links TRBV6-7 with TRBJ2-7; D tentatively reads TRBD1 or TRBD2 (5 bases each). Being an ORF, TRBV6-7 has a function that is uncertain. The V gene lost 0 bases and the J gene lost 1 base, with 19 bases spanning the gap. The CDR3 is made up of 18 amino acids. In nucleotides, the CDR3 is TGTGCCAGCAGTTACTCGAAAGGGGTAGCGAATCGTTCCTACGAGCAGTACTTC. It codes for CASSYSKGVANRSYEQYF.

This clonotype was recorded many times. The J gene is TRBJ1-3, the V gene TRBV20-1, with 7 bases fitting TRBD1. Germline values: CDR1 DFQATT, CDR2 SNEGSKA (reference sequence). The CDR3 loop spans 14 amino acids. The V gene end was trimmed by 5 bases and the J gene end by 8 bases; junction bases not matched to a gene: 12. CDR3 in amino acids: CSAGKTGRLDTIYF. The CDR3 DNA sequence: TGCAGTGCTGGCAAGACAGGGAGGTTGGACACCATATATTTT.

This clonotype was counted many times. At one end the junction does not follow the germline gene, possibly because of a read error. The chain carries TRBV11-2 and TRBJ2-5; 7 positions match TRBD1. The CDR3 sequence is 13 residues long. The germline V gene has CDR1 SGHAT and CDR2 FQNNGV. The chain's CDR3 is CASSLGGSETQYF. The CDR3 bases are TGTGCCAGCAGTTTAGGGGGCTCGGAGACCCAGTACTTC.

Many counts were recorded for this clonotype. The chain employs TRBV6-5 and TRBJ1-1; D gene unclear. The CDR3 spans 11 residues. Germline V gene sequence: CDR1 MNHEY, CDR2 SVGAGI. Trimming stripped 8 bases from V and 3 bases from J, with 7 bases between. The CDR3 nucleotides read TGTGCCAGCGTCCGCGACACTGAAGCTTTCTTT. This encodes CASVRDTEAFF.